The next 4 T cell receptor beta chains were all read from a single sample in a study of cytomegalovirus exposure and HLA in healthy donors. The PCR ran on 60 Vbeta and 13 Jbeta primers. Sequenced by immunoSEQ multiplex PCR; TCRdb stores in-frame clones only, minus some. The table has about 200,000 clones, 60% to 85% seen once; the top ten hold 15% to 17%. Sequencing was performed on PBMCs. These receptor sequences come from a man between 40 and 49 years old in good health and CMV-seronegative.

The genes are TRBV18 and TRBJ1-3; D not resolved. Germline CDR1 is KGHSH and CDR2 is LQKENI. V lost 5 bases to trimming and J lost 1 base, with 15 bases between them. The CDR3 covers 16 residues. CDR3 nucleotides: TGTGCCAGCTCAGCAGGTCCGGGATCTTCTGGAAACACCATATATTTT. Translation gives CASSAGPGSSGNTIYF.

This chain connects TRBV6-1 to TRBJ2-4; 7 bases align to TRBD2. V lost 3 bases, J lost 0 bases, and 8 bases stayed unmatched. Germline CDR1 and CDR2: MNHNS and SASEGT. The CDR3 has 17 amino acids. CDR3: CASSESLAGVAKNIQYF. The CDR3 DNA sequence: TGTGCCAGCAGTGAGTCCCTCGCGGGGGTAGCCAAAAACATTCAGTACTTC.

The chain couples TRBV4-1 to TRBJ2-7, with a possible D match to TRBD1 (8 bases). Germline V gene sequence: CDR1 MGHRA, CDR2 YSYEKL. This CDR3 spans 16 amino acids. V lost 1 base to trimming and J lost 0 bases, with 13 bases between them. The CDR3 nucleotides read TGCGCCAGCAGCCAAGGACAGGGGACTACCTCCTACGAGCAGTACTTC. It specifies CASSQGQGTTSYEQYF.

The gene calls are TRBV13 and TRBJ1-1; 7 nucleotides line up with TRBD1. CDR1 is PRHDT, CDR2 FYEKMQ, per germline (reference sequence). The CDR3 is made up of 15 amino acids. V trimming: 3 bases; J trimming: 7 bases; junction bases outside the gene matches: 11. Here the CDR3 DNA reads TGTGCCAGCAGCTTCTACAGACAGGGACTGATTGAAGCTTTCTTT. Protein product: CASSFYRQGLIEAFF.